These 2 T cell receptor beta chains share one sample of origin, sequenced in a study of graft-versus-host responses after intestinal transplantation (dated by TCRdb to the early 2020s). Library method: the immunoSEQ multiplex PCR assay. TCRdb mirrors the immuneACCESS table, restricted to in-frame sequences. Some clones are absent from its copies; in checked studies, under half trace to an unresolved V gene, and the reason for the others is unknown. The sample table records 7,500 to 9,000 clones; 93% of these occur just once. The ten largest clones represent under 2.5% of the sample. The specimen comprised PBMCs, sampled 11 days after intestinal transplantation. These receptors all stem from a human patient who received an intestinal transplant, so some T cells may come from the graft donor.

The chain joins TRBV7-3 to TRBJ2-7; 13 nucleotides agree with TRBD2. Losses at the gene ends were 0 bases for V and 5 bases for J; bases not matched to a gene: 4. Germline V gene sequence: CDR1 SGHTA, CDR2 FQGTGA. The CDR3 has 16 amino acids. CDR3 DNA sequence: TGTGCCAGCAGCTTAACAGGACTAGCGGGAGTTCACGAGCAGTACTTC. It encodes CASSLTGLAGVHEQYF.

This chain uses TRBV28 with TRBJ2-7; D possibly corresponds to TRBD2 (5 bases). Germline CDR1 is MDHEN and CDR2 is SYDVKM. CDR3 length equals 13 residues. The V end lost 4 bases, the J end lost 2 bases, and 9 bases lay between the germline ends. CDR3 nucleotides: TGTGCCAGCAGTTCCCCGACTACCTACGAGCAGTACTTC. Protein: CASSSPTTYEQYF.